This TCR beta chain was sequenced for a study of blood T cell repertoires in COVID-19. Study overall: The analysed material was cDNA or gDNA that came from T cells, B-cell-depleted T cells, or PBMCs.

Clones were sequenced by immunoSEQ multiplex PCR, and TCRdb holds only the in-frame ones, with some missing. The sample lists 250,000 to 350,000 clones, more than 75% occurring once. The study recruited people aged roughly 18 to 95 years across roughly 23 US areas. J was trimmed by 8 bases and V by 11 bases; bases with no gene match: 16. Germline CDR1 is SNHLY and CDR2 is FYNNEI. This CDR3 comprises 14 residues. Sequencing was done on a sample of PBMCs or T cells enriched from blood (not recorded which). This receptor was identified in a woman in her 30s who had recovered from COVID-19. V gene TRBV2 combines with J gene TRBJ1-2; 8 positions agree with TRBD1. This CDR3 is CAGRQGTQIWGYTF. CDR3 nucleotides: TGTGCCGGCCGACAGGGGACCCAGATCTGGGGCTACACCTTC. The full variable domain, with the rest looked up from reference TRBV2 and TRBJ1-2, is EPEVTQTPSHQVTQMGQEVILRCVPISNHLYFYWYRQILGQKVEFLVSFYNNEISEKSEIFDDQFSVERPDGSNFTLKIRSTKLEDSAMYFCAGRQGTQIWGYTFGSGTRLTVV.